This TCR beta chain was identified in a study of blood T cell repertoires in COVID-19. Germline assignment: CDR1 MGHRA and CDR2 YSYEKL. This CDR3 comprises 16 residues. V lost 5 bases, J lost 3 bases, and 5 bases stayed unmatched. In the study's own analysis: The authors estimated nucleated cell counts from reference gene primer amplification. The table came from immunoSEQ multiplex PCR; TCRdb's copy has only in-frame clones and leaves some out. V and J calls and clone size follow that table, whereas D and trimming were derived from the DNA. Among roughly 250,000 clones listed, approximately 90% were seen once.

The receptor comes from a man aged 55 to 70 who had recovered from COVID-19. What was sequenced was peripheral blood. This chain links TRBV4-1 with TRBJ1-4; TRBD1 matches 11 bases. As DNA, the CDR3 is TGCGCCAGCAGCGCGGGACAGGGGGGGCCTAATGAAAAACTGTTTTTT. The encoded protein is CASSAGQGGPNEKLFF.